This T cell receptor beta chain was recovered during a study of T cell responses to AZD1222 COVID-19 vaccine. Study in general: Pooled samples include second doses given at about 4 or 12 weeks. Study observations and caveats: Reportedly, close to half of spike-specific TCRs are directed against unmutated variant regions. Only 5 or 6 AZD1222 recipients were seropositive at baseline.

CDR1 is SQVTM and CDR2 is ANQGSEA in the germline V gene. J gave up 4 bases and V 6 bases, and 8 bases lay outside the gene matches. This CDR3 has 14 amino acids. The repertoire was sequenced with immunoSEQ multiplex PCR; TCRdb's copy has only in-frame clones and lacks some. The table has fewer than 200,000 clones, around 92% seen once. Regarding this clone: Its antigen is unknown.

The chain carries TRBV29-1 and TRBJ2-7; TRBD2 matches at 11 bases. Sequencing was performed on peripheral blood, taken on day 0 of AZD1222 vaccination. This receptor was taken from an adult in good health. DNA for the CDR3: TGCAGCGTCGAAATAGCGGGAGGGCCGTACGAGCAGTACTTC. This encodes CSVEIAGGPYEQYF.